This T cell receptor (beta chain) was captured in a study of blood T cell repertoires in COVID-19. Here immunoSEQ multiplex PCR was the method, and the copy in TCRdb shows in-frame clones only, minus some. The table lists hundreds of thousands of clones, 84% of them singletons. V lost 4 bases, J lost 1 base, and 17 bases lay in between. The germline gives CDR1 SEHNR, CDR2 FQNEAQ (reference sequence). The CDR3 is made up of 18 amino acids. The TCR originated in a man aged 25-45 years with acute COVID-19. The chain uses TRBV7-9 and TRBJ2-6, with a possible D match to TRBD1 (6 bases). The sample was PBMCs or T cells enriched from blood (not recorded which). The CDR3, as DNA: TGTGCCAGCAGCTCCCCGGACAGCACACCATCTGGGGCCAACGTCCTGACTTTC. Residues: CASSSPDSTPSGANVLTF.